The 9 T cell receptor beta chains in this list originate from one sample, sequenced in a study of spatial heterogeneity in lung cancer. Study-level points and caveats: For expanded intratumoral alpha and beta TCRs, counts tracked tumor mutation counts.

In TCRdb, the 5' RACE reads were re-called with MiXCR into one record per CDR3 protein. Counted here are 5,500 to 7,500 distinct CDR3 sequences, 9.5% to 15% occurring once; the ten biggest clones make up around a fifth. These receptors' targets are unknown. Time point defined: sample taken at primary tumor resection. Source: lung tumor tissue, taken at surgery. The receptors derive from a male donor with early-stage non-small cell lung cancer.

This clonotype has at least ten counts. The chain is built from TRBV20-1 and TRBJ2-5; 11 bases fit TRBD2. The CDR3 is 16 amino acids. The ends lost 3 bases at V and 2 bases at J; junction bases unmatched: 8. Germline CDR1 and CDR2: DFQATT and SNEGSKA (reference sequence). As DNA, the CDR3 is TGCAGTGCTAGGGGGACTAGCGGCGCTCTTCAAGAGACCCAGTACTTC. Protein product: CSARGTSGALQETQYF.

J is TRBJ1-1 and V is TRBV12-3 or TRBV12-4; tentative D call: TRBD1 (5 bases). The CDR3 has 13 amino acids. The germline V and J ends were trimmed by 6 bases and 3 bases, with 11 bases remaining between them. Here the CDR3 DNA reads TGTGCCAGCAGACAAACAGGTTACACTGAAGCTTTCTTT. Its protein product is CASRQTGYTEAFF.

The rearrangement joins TRBV7-9 to TRBJ2-7; D gene uncertain. This CDR3 spans 14 amino acids. V lost 5 bases, J lost 4 bases, and 15 bases lay in between. Germline assignment: CDR1 SEHNR and CDR2 FQNEAQ (reference sequence). The CDR3 loop is CASSPDPTPYEQYF. The CDR3 DNA follows: TGTGCCAGCAGCCCGGACCCCACGCCGTACGAGCAGTACTTC.

This clonotype was counted ten times or more. The V and J genes are TRBV6-5 and TRBJ2-5; 14 bases map to TRBD2. Germline V lookup: CDR1 MNHEY, CDR2 SVGAGI. The CDR3 extends over 16 amino acids. With 6 bases clipped from V and 5 bases from J, the junction kept 8 bases outside the gene matches. The CDR3 here is CASSHGTSGSGETQYF. CDR3 in DNA: TGTGCCAGCAGCCACGGGACTAGCGGGAGTGGGGAGACCCAGTACTTC.

This clonotype came up many times. The chain uses TRBV7-8 and TRBJ2-3; D perhaps matches TRBD1 (6 bases). The CDR3 totals 16 residues. Between the trimmed V and J ends, which lost 5 bases and 0 bases, there was a span of 15 bases. The germline CDR1 and CDR2 sequences are SGHVS and FQNEAQ. The CDR3 here is CASSPRFGGSTDTQYF. The CDR3 nucleotides read TGTGCCAGCAGCCCCCGGTTTGGGGGCAGCACAGATACGCAGTATTTT. The variable domain in full, completed from reference TRBV7-8 and TRBJ2-3, reads GAGVSQSPRYKVAKRGQDVALRCDPISGHVSLFWYQQALGQGPEFLTYFQNEAQLDKSGLPSDRFFAERPEGSVSTLKIQRTQQEDSAVYLCASSPRFGGSTDTQYFGPGTRLTVL.

In this sample, this clonotype turned up many times. This chain links TRBV15 with TRBJ2-1, with 15 bases that match TRBD2. The germline V gene encodes CDR1 LNHNV and CDR2 YYDKDF (reference sequence). V shed 3 bases and J 7 bases; nucleotides not matched to a gene: 7. The length of the CDR3 is 17 residues. The CDR3 is CATSSPLGLAGGNEQFF. The CDR3 nucleotides are TGTGCCACCAGCAGCCCTCTCGGACTAGCGGGAGGGAATGAGCAGTTCTTC.

This clonotype has ten or more counts. This chain uses TRBV20-1 with TRBJ2-7, with TRBD1 identical over 7 bases. The CDR3 has 14 residues. V lost 0 bases, J lost 3 bases, and 5 bases stayed unmatched. Germline lookup yields CDR1 DFQATT and CDR2 SNEGSKA (reference sequence). The CDR3 region has the DNA TGCAGTGCTAGAGATCGGGCAGGGGGCTACGAGCAGTACTTC. Its translation is CSARDRAGGYEQYF.

This clonotype was seen a few times. V is TRBV20-1 and J is TRBJ2-1; weak D call: TRBD2 (6 bases). The CDR3 is 15 residues long. V lost 0 bases, J lost 4 bases, and 13 bases lay in between. CDR1 is DFQATT and CDR2 is SNEGSKA in the germline V gene (reference sequence). The CDR3 protein is CSARDARRGYNEQFF. CDR3 in DNA: TGCAGTGCTAGAGATGCACGGAGGGGATACAATGAGCAGTTCTTC.

Within the sample, this clonotype is medium-sized (0.01 to 0.1%). CDR3 nucleotide sequence: TGCAGTGCTTCCTCCCCCAAGGCGGCCAATGAGCAGTTCTTC. Translating gives CSASSPKAANEQFF. The rearrangement uses TRBV20-1 and TRBJ2-1; D gene ambiguous. CDR1 is DFQATT, CDR2 SNEGSKA, per germline (reference sequence). The CDR3 covers 14 residues. Trimming took off 5 bases at V and 6 bases at J, with 17 bases between the two ends.